These T cell receptor beta chains were read from a single sample in a study of shared clonotypes between healthy human individuals. Repertoires were generated with immunoSEQ multiplex PCR, while TCRdb's copy carries only in-frame clones and drops some. The table has around 2.1 million clones, around 93% seen once. Input material: naive CD8+ T cells from PBMCs. Receptors were obtained from a man between 18 and 35 years old in good health. Some clones in this sample may be carry-over from other donors' samples. The CDR3 runs from the conserved cysteine through the conserved F or W. The D gene is left open where the match is weak. Part of the rows lack a size; the others show once, few, many or a class for expanded clones.

CASSEETQYF TGTGCCAGTAGCGAAGAGACCCAGTACTTC NA NA TRBJ2-5 TRBV19
CASSAVHRSNTGELFF TGTGCCAGCAGCGCCGTCCACAGGTCGAACACCGGGGAGCTGTTTTTT NA NA TRBJ2-2 TRBV9
CASSPGQGYQPQHF TGTGCCAGCAGTCCGGGACAGGGTTATCAGCCCCAGCATTTT TRBD1 once TRBJ1-5 TRBV6-6
CASSDKPRGYEQYF TGCGCCAGCAGTGACAAACCGAGGGGTTACGAGCAGTACTTC NA NA TRBJ2-7 TRBV10-1
CASSGTDRGKTEAFF TGTGCCAGCAGCGGGACCGACAGGGGAAAAACTGAAGCTTTCTTT TRBD1 NA TRBJ1-1 TRBV13
CASSARDYASTDTQYF TGTGCCAGCAGCGCCCGGGACTACGCTAGCACAGATACGCAGTATTTT TRBD2 NA TRBJ2-3 TRBV11-2
CASSHPGQGVDQPQHF TGTGCCAGCAGCCATCCGGGACAGGGGGTGGATCAGCCCCAGCATTTT NA NA TRBJ1-5 TRBV12-1
CASSLGGQDNQPQHF TGTGCCAGCAGCTTAGGTGGACAGGATAACCAGCCCCAGCATTTT TRBD1 NA TRBJ1-5 TRBV7-9
CASSLVGLVYEQYF TGCGCCAGCAGCTTGGTGGGACTAGTGTACGAGCAGTACTTC TRBD2 NA TRBJ2-7 TRBV5-1
CASTPGQTYEQYF TGTGCCAGCACACCGGGACAGACCTACGAGCAGTACTTC TRBD1 NA TRBJ2-7 TRBV2
CASRHRAGGFYNEQFF TGTGCCAGCAGGCACCGGGCGGGAGGATTTTACAATGAGCAGTTCTTC TRBD2 NA TRBJ2-1 TRBV5-8
CASSLRLHNEQFF TGTGCCAGCAGCTTAAGACTGCACAATGAGCAGTTCTTC NA NA TRBJ2-1 TRBV5-6
CASSQDVAGENYEQYF TGCGCCAGCAGCCAAGATGTAGCGGGGGAGAACTACGAGCAGTACTTC TRBD2 once TRBJ2-7 TRBV4-3
CASKSRTSGSSYNEQFF TGTGCCAGCAAAAGCCGGACTAGCGGAAGCTCCTACAATGAGCAGTTCTTC TRBD2 NA TRBJ2-1 TRBV27
CASSTLGRDGNEQFF TGTGCCAGTAGTACCCTCGGGCGGGATGGCAATGAGCAGTTCTTC NA NA TRBJ2-1 TRBV19
CSAYTGAQGEQYF TGCAGCGCCTACACAGGGGCCCAGGGGGAGCAGTACTTC TRBD1 NA TRBJ2-7 TRBV29-1
CASSFYTEGNEQFF TGTGCCAGCAGCTTCTACACTGAGGGTAATGAGCAGTTCTTC NA NA TRBJ2-1 TRBV7-9
CATSTPGERAIPYNEQFF TGTGCCACCAGCACCCCTGGGGAGCGGGCCATTCCCTACAATGAGCAGTTCTTC NA NA TRBJ2-1 TRBV15
CASSSAPADEQFF TGTGCCAGCAGTTCCGCGCCAGCAGATGAGCAGTTCTTC NA NA TRBJ2-1 TRBV28
CASSTGPNFSYEQYF TGTGCCAGCAGTACCGGGCCAAACTTCTCCTACGAGCAGTACTTC NA NA TRBJ2-7 TRBV6-1
CASSPTGAPYGYTF TGTGCCAGCAGCCCGACAGGCGCCCCCTATGGCTACACCTTC NA NA TRBJ1-2 TRBV7-9
CSVDDPGQGQPQHF TGCAGCGTTGATGACCCAGGGCAGGGGCAGCCCCAGCATTTT NA NA TRBJ1-5 TRBV29-1
CSITGGGYNEQFF TGCAGCATCACAGGGGGCGGCTACAATGAGCAGTTCTTC TRBD1 NA TRBJ2-1 TRBV29-1
CASSRGNQPQHF TGTGCCAGCAGCCGGGGCAATCAGCCCCAGCATTTT NA once TRBJ1-5 TRBV5-6
CASSLVLGQAYEQYF TGCGCCAGCAGCTTGGTTCTGGGACAGGCCTACGAGCAGTACTTC TRBD1 NA TRBJ2-7 TRBV5-1
CAWGVGHEQFF TGTGCCTGGGGGGTGGGCCATGAGCAGTTCTTC NA NA TRBJ2-1 TRBV30
CASSVNHAGVGPDTQYF TGTGCCAGCAGCGTAAATCATGCAGGGGTGGGGCCAGATACGCAGTATTTT NA NA TRBJ2-3 TRBV9
CASSLMGRGTGELFF TGTGCCAGCAGCTTAATGGGCAGGGGCACCGGGGAGCTGTTTTTT NA NA TRBJ2-2 TRBV7-9
CATSRGAGSSGNTIYF TGTGCCACCAGCAGAGGCGCGGGGTCCTCTGGAAACACCATATATTTT NA NA TRBJ1-3 TRBV15
CASRPHVQREGIGELFF TGCGCCAGCCGTCCTCATGTCCAGCGGGAGGGCATCGGGGAGCTGTTTTTT TRBD2 NA TRBJ2-2 TRBV4-1
CAISVSGAAEAFF TGTGCCATCAGTGTCTCGGGGGCCGCTGAAGCTTTCTTT NA NA TRBJ1-1 TRBV10-3
CAWSAFGQGRADTQYF TGTGCCTGGAGTGCCTTCGGACAGGGGAGGGCAGATACGCAGTATTTT TRBD1 NA TRBJ2-3 TRBV30
CASSVTYRIQETQYF TGTGCCAGCAGCGTCACCTATAGGATACAAGAGACCCAGTACTTC NA NA TRBJ2-5 TRBV9
CASSSGWDFYNEQFF TGTGCCAGCAGTTCCGGTTGGGACTTCTACAATGAGCAGTTCTTC NA NA TRBJ2-1 TRBV28
CASSAGFNYGYTF TGTGCCAGTTCAGCAGGGTTTAACTATGGCTACACCTTC NA NA TRBJ1-2 TRBV27
CSVEGGEQKAFF TGCAGCGTTGAAGGAGGGGAGCAGAAAGCTTTCTTT NA NA TRBJ1-1 TRBV29-1
CASSLESGVFYGYTF TGTGCCAGCAGCTTAGAATCAGGGGTGTTCTATGGCTACACCTTC NA NA TRBJ1-2 TRBV11-2
CASRAGTVNTEAFF TGCGCCAGCCGTGCCGGGACAGTGAACACTGAAGCTTTCTTT TRBD1 NA TRBJ1-1 TRBV4-1
CASSLYGGNEYGYTF TGCGCCAGCAGTCTGTACGGGGGGAACGAGTATGGCTACACCTTC NA NA TRBJ1-2 TRBV4-1
CASSPSAGEQYF TGTGCCAGCAGCCCATCGGCGGGAGAGCAGTACTTC NA NA TRBJ2-7 TRBV9
CASSADRGAYEQYF TGTGCCAGCAGTGCCGACAGGGGGGCCTACGAGCAGTACTTC TRBD1 NA TRBJ2-7 TRBV27
CASSLSRNTEAFF TGTGCCAGCAGCTTAAGTCGGAACACTGAAGCTTTCTTT NA NA TRBJ1-1 TRBV5-5
CASTQWGDANTEAFF TGTGCCAGTACCCAGTGGGGGGATGCGAACACTGAAGCTTTCTTT NA NA TRBJ1-1 TRBV19
CASSLGWGTSGSNLVDEQFF TGTGCCAGCAGTTTAGGGTGGGGGACTAGCGGGAGCAACCTTGTTGATGAGCAGTTCTTC TRBD2 NA TRBJ2-1 TRBV28
CASSYSRKGRNTEAFF TGTGCCAGCAGTTACTCGAGAAAGGGTCGGAACACTGAAGCTTTCTTT NA NA TRBJ1-1 TRBV6-5
CASSQDPFRTDTQYF TGTGCCAGTAGTCAGGATCCTTTTCGGACAGATACGCAGTATTTT NA NA TRBJ2-3 TRBV19
CASSLLHDRRGYGYTF TGTGCCAGCAGCTTGCTACATGACAGGCGCGGTTATGGCTACACCTTC NA NA TRBJ1-2 TRBV5-4
CASSMLRTGRLPMNTEAFF TGTGCCAGTAGTATGCTCCGGACAGGGAGGCTGCCCATGAACACTGAAGCTTTCTTT TRBD1 NA TRBJ1-1 TRBV19
CATSRDFRGGPYEQYF TGTGCCACCAGCAGAGATTTTCGGGGGGGGCCGTACGAGCAGTACTTC TRBD2 NA TRBJ2-7 TRBV15
CASSERAGWEKLFF TGTGCCAGCAGTGAACGGGCAGGATGGGAAAAACTGTTTTTT NA NA TRBJ1-4 TRBV6-1
CASTPGLRYNEQFF TGTGCCAGCACCCCCGGACTTCGATACAATGAGCAGTTCTTC NA NA TRBJ2-1 TRBV27
CASSPRGTQQHGELFF TGTGCCAGCAGTCCCAGAGGGACCCAGCAGCACGGGGAGCTGTTTTTT NA NA TRBJ2-2 TRBV6-6
CASSDPGTLADTQYF TGTGCCAGCAGTGATCCCGGGACCCTCGCAGATACGCAGTATTTT NA NA TRBJ2-3 TRBV2
CASSVGMTSGTYEQYF TGTGCCAGCAGCGTAGGGATGACTAGCGGAACCTACGAGCAGTACTTC TRBD2 once TRBJ2-7 TRBV9
CSVRGTSYEQYF TGCAGCGTTCGGGGGACAAGCTACGAGCAGTACTTC NA once TRBJ2-7 TRBV29-1